A selection of T cell receptor beta chains follows, all from one sample in a study of blood T cell repertoires in COVID-19. Profiling relied on immunoSEQ multiplex PCR, and the TCRdb table lists in-frame clones only, not all of them. Among some 180,000 clones listed, just under 80% were seen once. Material: peripheral blood. These receptors all stem from a woman over 75 with active or convalescent COVID-19. Both conserved end residues are part of each CDR3. Each record gives: J gene, clone size, D gene, V gene, CDR3 protein, CDR3 DNA. A D gene is named only where the DNA matches it firmly. The size field is filled for only some rows; it gives once, few, many or a size class.

j_gene: TRBJ1-6
abundance: NA
d_gene: TRBD1
v_gene: TRBV11-2
CDR3aa: CASSRRDRWNSPLHF
CDR3nt: TGTGCCAGCAGCCGCCGGGACAGGTGGAATTCACCCCTCCACTTT

j_gene: TRBJ1-5
abundance: NA
d_gene: NA
v_gene: TRBV6-1
CDR3aa: CASSEAGGNGNQPQHF
CDR3nt: TGTGCCAGCAGTGAAGCAGGAGGGAATGGAAATCAGCCCCAGCATTTT

j_gene: TRBJ2-3
abundance: NA
d_gene: TRBD2
v_gene: TRBV5-1
CDR3aa: CASSISSSGVAQGTQYF
CDR3nt: TGCGCCAGCAGCATCTCCTCAAGCGGGGTTGCACAAGGTACGCAGTATTTT

j_gene: TRBJ1-1
abundance: few
d_gene: NA
v_gene: TRBV28
CDR3aa: CASSPRHHTEAFF
CDR3nt: TGTGCCAGCAGTCCCCGACATCACACTGAAGCTTTCTTT

j_gene: TRBJ2-1
abundance: NA
d_gene: TRBD2
v_gene: TRBV6-6
CDR3aa: CASSLGTSGGWGNEQFF
CDR3nt: TGTGCCAGCAGTCTCGGGACTAGCGGGGGGTGGGGTAATGAGCAGTTCTTC

j_gene: TRBJ1-1
abundance: NA
d_gene: NA
v_gene: TRBV7-8
CDR3aa: CASSPAGLNEAFF
CDR3nt: TGTGCCAGCAGCCCGGCGGGGTTGAATGAAGCTTTCTTT

j_gene: TRBJ1-2
abundance: NA
d_gene: TRBD1
v_gene: TRBV4-2
CDR3aa: CASSPTPGGNGYTF
CDR3nt: TGTGCCAGCAGCCCAACGCCAGGGGGCAATGGCTACACCTTC

j_gene: TRBJ2-2
abundance: NA
d_gene: NA
v_gene: TRBV5-6
CDR3aa: CASSPLPGTGELFF
CDR3nt: TGTGCCAGCAGTCCCCTACCGGGCACCGGGGAGCTGTTTTTT

j_gene: TRBJ2-1
abundance: NA
d_gene: NA
v_gene: TRBV27
CDR3aa: CASSLAGRTFIEQFF
CDR3nt: TGTGCCAGCAGTTTGGCGGGACGCACCTTTATTGAGCAGTTCTTC

j_gene: TRBJ2-7
abundance: NA
d_gene: NA
v_gene: TRBV6-1
CDR3aa: CASSESPGAYEQYF
CDR3nt: TGTGCCAGCAGTGAATCACCGGGGGCCTACGAGCAGTACTTC

j_gene: TRBJ1-1
abundance: NA
d_gene: TRBD1
v_gene: TRBV2
CDR3aa: CASRGTGSGSAFF
CDR3nt: TGTGCCAGCAGGGGGACAGGGAGTGGGAGTGCTTTCTTT

j_gene: TRBJ1-3
abundance: NA
d_gene: NA
v_gene: TRBV18
CDR3aa: CASSPQGSHRGNTIYF
CDR3nt: TGTGCCAGCTCACCACAGGGGTCCCACCGGGGAAACACCATATATTTT

j_gene: TRBJ2-1
abundance: NA
d_gene: TRBD1
v_gene: TRBV15
CDR3aa: CATSSRGQVYNEQFF
CDR3nt: TGTGCCACCAGCAGCAGGGGGCAGGTATACAATGAGCAGTTCTTC

j_gene: TRBJ1-1
abundance: NA
d_gene: NA
v_gene: TRBV4-1
CDR3aa: CASRLMGSTEAFF
CDR3nt: TGCGCCAGCAGATTGATGGGCAGCACTGAAGCTTTCTTT

j_gene: TRBJ2-1
abundance: NA
d_gene: NA
v_gene: TRBV30
CDR3aa: CAWRTPGGGEQFF
CDR3nt: TGTGCCTGGAGGACGCCCGGGGGTGGTGAGCAGTTCTTC

j_gene: TRBJ2-1
abundance: NA
d_gene: NA
v_gene: TRBV18
CDR3aa: CASSPPGRDYNEQFF
CDR3nt: TGTGCCAGCTCACCCCCGGGAAGGGACTACAATGAGCAGTTCTTC

j_gene: TRBJ2-1
abundance: NA
d_gene: TRBD2
v_gene: TRBV6-4
CDR3aa: CASSVSGGPLRVNEQFF
CDR3nt: TGTGCCAGCAGTGTGAGCGGGGGGCCCCTACGGGTCAATGAGCAGTTCTTC

j_gene: TRBJ1-3
abundance: NA
d_gene: NA
v_gene: TRBV4-3
CDR3aa: CASSQDLGGDSSGNTIYF
CDR3nt: TGCGCCAGCAGCCAAGATCTTGGAGGCGATAGCTCTGGAAACACCATATATTTT

j_gene: TRBJ2-1
abundance: NA
d_gene: TRBD2
v_gene: TRBV19
CDR3aa: CASSSGLAGNEQFF
CDR3nt: TGTGCCAGTAGTTCCGGACTAGCGGGAAATGAGCAGTTCTTC

j_gene: TRBJ2-2
abundance: few
d_gene: NA
v_gene: TRBV5-4
CDR3aa: CASSLTIWGQGGELFF
CDR3nt: TGTGCCAGCAGCTTGACTATCTGGGGTCAGGGCGGGGAGCTGTTTTTT

j_gene: TRBJ1-2
abundance: NA
d_gene: TRBD1
v_gene: TRBV29-1
CDR3aa: CSVQTTGPNTNYGYTF
CDR3nt: TGCAGCGTACAAACGACAGGGCCTAATACTAACTATGGCTACACCTTC

j_gene: TRBJ1-1
abundance: NA
d_gene: TRBD1
v_gene: TRBV2
CDR3aa: CASRTGVPGTEAFF
CDR3nt: TGTGCCAGCAGAACAGGGGTCCCTGGGACTGAAGCTTTCTTT

j_gene: TRBJ1-3
abundance: NA
d_gene: NA
v_gene: TRBV29-1
CDR3aa: CSVRGATTGNTIYF
CDR3nt: TGCAGCGTTCGGGGGGCGACAACTGGAAACACCATATATTTT

j_gene: TRBJ1-3
abundance: NA
d_gene: NA
v_gene: TRBV28
CDR3aa: CASSLAGGENTIYF
CDR3nt: TGTGCCAGCAGTTTAGCAGGTGGTGAAAACACCATATATTTT

j_gene: TRBJ2-7
abundance: NA
d_gene: TRBD1
v_gene: TRBV29-1
CDR3aa: CSVRGQGGSYEQYF
CDR3nt: TGCAGCGTCCGCGGACAGGGGGGCTCCTACGAGCAGTACTTC

j_gene: TRBJ1-3
abundance: NA
d_gene: TRBD1
v_gene: TRBV9
CDR3aa: CASSREGASGNTIYF
CDR3nt: TGTGCCAGCAGCCGGGAGGGGGCGAGTGGAAACACCATATATTTT

j_gene: TRBJ2-5
abundance: NA
d_gene: NA
v_gene: TRBV7-2
CDR3aa: CASSLGNLNRETQYF
CDR3nt: TGTGCCAGCAGCTTAGGGAATTTGAACAGAGAGACCCAGTACTTC

j_gene: TRBJ2-7
abundance: NA
d_gene: TRBD1
v_gene: TRBV9
CDR3aa: CASSEHGTGHYEQYF
CDR3nt: TGTGCCAGCAGCGAACACGGGACAGGGCACTACGAGCAGTACTTC

j_gene: TRBJ2-7
abundance: NA
d_gene: NA
v_gene: TRBV18
CDR3aa: CASSPRADYEQYF
CDR3nt: TGTGCCAGCTCGCCGAGGGCAGACTACGAGCAGTACTTC

j_gene: TRBJ1-1
abundance: NA
d_gene: TRBD1
v_gene: TRBV18
CDR3aa: CASSPRGRENEAFF
CDR3nt: TGTGCCAGCTCACCCAGGGGGCGTGAGAATGAAGCTTTCTTT

j_gene: TRBJ2-3
abundance: NA
d_gene: NA
v_gene: TRBV10-3
CDR3aa: CAISGANTDTQYF
CDR3nt: TGTGCCATCAGTGGGGCCAACACAGATACGCAGTATTTT

j_gene: TRBJ1-3
abundance: NA
d_gene: NA
v_gene: TRBV19
CDR3aa: CASISSGNTIYF
CDR3nt: TGTGCCAGTATTAGCTCTGGAAACACCATATATTTT

j_gene: TRBJ2-7
abundance: NA
d_gene: TRBD1
v_gene: TRBV7-8
CDR3aa: CASSPDRGLGEQYF
CDR3nt: TGTGCCAGCAGCCCGGACAGGGGTCTAGGCGAGCAGTACTTC

j_gene: TRBJ1-2
abundance: NA
d_gene: NA
v_gene: TRBV6-6
CDR3aa: CASRFTAAAGDGYTF
CDR3nt: TGTGCCAGCAGGTTTACGGCGGCGGCGGGGGATGGCTACACCTTC

j_gene: TRBJ1-1
abundance: NA
d_gene: NA
v_gene: TRBV3-1/TRBV3-2
CDR3aa: CASSEQGRTEAFF
CDR3nt: TGTGCCAGCAGCGAACAGGGTCGGACTGAAGCTTTCTTT

j_gene: TRBJ1-3
abundance: few
d_gene: NA
v_gene: TRBV5-1
CDR3aa: CASSLGQNSGNTIYF
CDR3nt: TGCGCCAGCAGCTTGGGGCAGAACTCTGGAAACACCATATATTTT

j_gene: TRBJ1-3
abundance: NA
d_gene: NA
v_gene: TRBV29-1
CDR3aa: CSVARDAGNTIYF
CDR3nt: TGCAGCGTTGCGCGGGATGCCGGAAACACCATATATTTT

j_gene: TRBJ2-5
abundance: NA
d_gene: TRBD2
v_gene: TRBV5-5
CDR3aa: CASSLAGGGETQYF
CDR3nt: TGTGCCAGCAGCTTGGCGGGGGGAGGAGAGACCCAGTACTTC

j_gene: TRBJ1-4
abundance: NA
d_gene: TRBD1
v_gene: TRBV5-1
CDR3aa: CASSPGQGGEKLFF
CDR3nt: TGCGCCAGCAGCCCGGGACAGGGAGGTGAAAAACTGTTTTTT

j_gene: TRBJ1-3
abundance: NA
d_gene: TRBD1
v_gene: TRBV2
CDR3aa: CASSAPSRDRGSRGNTIYF
CDR3nt: TGTGCCAGCAGTGCACCATCTCGGGACAGGGGCAGTAGGGGAAACACCATATATTTT

j_gene: TRBJ2-7
abundance: many
d_gene: NA
v_gene: TRBV30
CDR3aa: CAWIEFSDFHF
CDR3nt: TGTGCCTGGATCGAGTTTTCGGACTTCCACTTC

j_gene: TRBJ2-7
abundance: NA
d_gene: TRBD1
v_gene: TRBV3-1/TRBV3-2
CDR3aa: CASSPRDRDFYEQYF
CDR3nt: TGTGCCAGCAGCCCCCGGGACAGGGATTTCTACGAGCAGTACTTC

j_gene: TRBJ2-5
abundance: NA
d_gene: NA
v_gene: TRBV21-1
CDR3aa: CASSKVGGAQETQYF
CDR3nt: TGTGCCAGCAGCAAAGTTGGGGGGGCCCAAGAGACCCAGTACTTC

j_gene: TRBJ1-2
abundance: NA
d_gene: NA
v_gene: TRBV20-1
CDR3aa: CSPSNREGYTF
CDR3nt: TGCAGTCCCTCAAACAGGGAAGGCTACACCTTC

j_gene: TRBJ1-2
abundance: NA
d_gene: NA
v_gene: TRBV5-1
CDR3aa: CASSWTDSDLYGYTF
CDR3nt: TGCGCCAGCAGCTGGACGGACAGTGACCTCTATGGCTACACCTTC

j_gene: TRBJ1-5
abundance: NA
d_gene: NA
v_gene: TRBV24-1
CDR3aa: CATSDTRGTWNQPQHF
CDR3nt: TGTGCCACCAGTGATACGCGGGGGACTTGGAATCAGCCCCAGCATTTT

j_gene: TRBJ1-2
abundance: once
d_gene: NA
v_gene: TRBV6-2/TRBV6-3
CDR3aa: CASSYTGRGYTF
CDR3nt: TGTGCCAGCAGTTACACAGGGCGCGGCTACACCTTC

j_gene: TRBJ2-3
abundance: NA
d_gene: NA
v_gene: TRBV10-1
CDR3aa: CASSEGRASRGTDTQYF
CDR3nt: TGCGCCAGCAGTGAGGGTAGGGCTAGCCGGGGGACAGATACGCAGTATTTT

j_gene: TRBJ2-1
abundance: NA
d_gene: NA
v_gene: TRBV21-1
CDR3aa: CASSETLIPYNEQFF
CDR3nt: TGTGCCAGCAGCGAAACTCTAATCCCCTACAATGAGCAGTTCTTC